This entry lists 5 T cell receptor beta chains sequenced from one sample in a study of cytomegalovirus exposure and HLA in healthy donors. PCR was performed using 60 Vbeta and 13 Jbeta primers. Sequencing used immunoSEQ multiplex PCR; TCRdb keeps in-frame clones, though not all of them. The table records roughly 160,000 clones, more than 65% of them present only once. Input material: PBMCs. The receptors originated from a woman aged 45-65 years in good health and CMV-seronegative.

The rearrangement uses TRBV5-4 and TRBJ2-1; 12 positions match TRBD2. The V segment lost 3 bases and the J segment 5 bases; nucleotides outside the gene matches: 3. The CDR3 is made up of 15 amino acids. The germline gives CDR1 SGHNT, CDR2 YYREEE (reference sequence). The CDR3 bases are TGTGCCAGCAGCTCCCGGACTAGCGGGGACAATGAGCAGTTCTTC. Residues: CASSSRTSGDNEQFF.

This clone was detected once. This chain uses TRBV15 with TRBJ2-3, with D possibly TRBD2 on 5 matching bases. CDR3 length equals 18 residues. Trimming removed 2 bases from V and 3 bases from J, with 21 bases in between. The germline V gene encodes CDR1 LNHNV and CDR2 YYDKDF (reference sequence). The DNA of the CDR3 is TGTGCCACCAGCAGACGTCTCCTGACTAATCAGGCGACAGATACGCAGTATTTT. This codes for CATSRRLLTNQATDTQYF.

A single count supports this clone. The genes are TRBV6-4 and TRBJ1-3; no reliable D call. CDR3 length: 14 residues. V dropped 8 bases and J dropped 0 bases, with 11 bases sitting between them. Germline CDR1 and CDR2: MRHNA and SNTAGT. CDR3 amino acids: CASRDSSSGNTIYF. In DNA, the CDR3 is TGTGCCAGCCGCGACTCGAGCTCTGGAAACACCATATATTTT.

This clone was seen only a few times. This chain connects TRBV28 to TRBJ1-1; TRBD1 is a possible D gene (6 bases). CDR1 and CDR2 from the germline V gene are MDHEN and SYDVKM. V was clipped by 8 bases and J by 0 bases, with 19 bases between them. The CDR3 contains 16 residues. In DNA form, the CDR3 reads TGTGCCAGCCACGCCGGGGACACCCCGATGAACACTGAAGCTTTCTTT. Its translation: CASHAGDTPMNTEAFF.

The chain links TRBV28 to TRBJ1-5; D gene ambiguous. This CDR3 is 13 amino acids long. V lost 2 bases and J 4 bases, leaving 6 bases between the germline ends. CDR1 and CDR2 (germline): MDHEN, SYDVKM. The CDR3 nucleotides are TGTGCCAGCAGTTTAGGCTGGAATCAGCCCCAGCATTTT. Amino acids: CASSLGWNQPQHF.